Presented here are 26 T cell receptor delta chains from one specimen sequenced in a study of DNA immune sequencing with unique molecular identifiers. Primers for all 8 TRDV and 4 TRDJ genes amplified genomic DNA in 32-plex. Adapter PCR followed approximately 3 barcoding PCR cycles that attached a 12-nucleotide UMI. TCRdb used CATT to re-call clones from the multiplex PCR reads. The sample lists about 720 delta-chain clones, 8.5% to 10% seen once, with roughly 53% in the top ten. The sequenced material came from gamma-delta T cells from PBMCs. These receptors all stem from a human donor in good health.

Notes on this clone: A far larger clone differs by one base, so this is likely a read error. The DNA is omitted, as the CDR3 cannot be located on it reliably, and the CDR3 follows TCRdb's listing. V gene assignment gives TRAV29/DV5, but the J gene was left uncalled; the D segment call TRDD3 is taken from the table without a DNA check. From germline, CDR1 is NSMFDY and CDR2 ISSIKDK. Counting both end residues, the CDR3 totals 26 amino acids. The CDR3 loop is CSVLLCSIVPFSRFILGVPNTDKLIF.

This clone is classed as large (0.1 to 1%). The CDR3 sequence: CACDPVLGDTIETPPKLIF. The CDR3 DNA follows: TGTGCCTGTGACCCGGTACTGGGGGATACAATCGAAACCCCACCCAAACTCATCTTT. The chain couples TRDV2 to TRDJ1, with 12 bases lining up with TRDD3. Germline V lookup: CDR1 GEAIGNYY, CDR2 EKD. The V gene end was trimmed by 3 bases and the J gene end by 8 bases; junction bases not matched to a gene: 21. The CDR3 totals 19 residues.

By frequency in the sample, this clone is large. The gene calls are TRDV2 and TRDJ1; no clear D. The CDR3 is 18 residues long. The V gene lost 0 bases and the J gene lost 0 bases, with 19 bases spanning the gap. From germline, CDR1 is GEAIGNYY and CDR2 EKD. CDR3 in DNA: TGTGCCTGTGACACCCTCAGCCTCCCAACCGATTACACCGATAAACTCATCTTT. Translating it yields CACDTLSLPTDYTDKLIF.

The chain recombines TRDV2 with TRDJ3, with TRDD3 matching 8 bases. J lost 1 base, V lost 3 bases, and 7 bases had no gene match. Germline V gene lookup returns CDR1 GEAIGNYY and CDR2 EKD. The CDR3 has 18 residues. As DNA, the CDR3 is TGTGCCTGTGACCGTACTGGGGGCCCTTCCTGGGACACCCGACAGATGTTTTTC. This sequence encodes CACDRTGGPSWDTRQMFF.

This clone qualifies as large. The chain joins TRDV2 to TRDJ1, with TRDD3 matching 7 bases. V dropped 5 bases and J dropped 1; count of bases not matched to a gene: 9. The CDR3 contains 15 residues. CDR1 and CDR2 from the germline V gene are GEAIGNYY and EKD. In DNA form, the CDR3 reads TGTGCCTGTGTCCCCCTGGGGGCCCCCACCGATAAACTCATCTTT. Its translation: CACVPLGAPTDKLIF.

The V gene was left uncalled, and the J gene is TRDJ1; TRDD3, the D gene given by the table, was not confirmed from the DNA. The CDR3 spans 21 residues. This chain's CDR3 is CACDALRDPTGPIGGTDKLIF. CDR3 coding DNA: TGTGCCTGTGACGCCCTTCGGGACCCAACTGGGCCAATTGGGGGAACCGATAAACTCATCTTT.

As regards this clone: This may be a read error: a much more frequent sequence differs by one nucleotide. This chain links TRDV1 with TRDJ1; TRDD3 agrees at 13 bases. TCRdb does not report a J gene; here it was assigned by matching the DNA to germline references. Germline lookup yields CDR1 TSWWSYY and CDR2 QGS. CDR3 size: 27 residues. The CDR3 bases are TGTGCTCATGGGGAATTGGCCCTCCCCCCCCTATTCCTACGAAGACTGGGGGATACGGGGGGGACCGATAAACTCATCTTT. Its protein product is CAHGELALPPLFLRRLGDTGGTDKLIF.

This clone is termed medium-sized. V is TRDV2 and J is TRDJ1; 8 nucleotides align to TRDD3. The CDR3 has 18 amino acids. Germline V gene lookup returns CDR1 GEAIGNYY and CDR2 EKD. The trim removed 5 bases at V and 0 bases at J, leaving 16 bases unmatched. CDR3 region: CACANLLAGGTYTDKLIF. The CDR3 DNA follows: TGTGCCTGTGCCAACCTTCTAGCTGGGGGAACGTACACCGATAAACTCATCTTT.

The V call is TRDV1, the J call TRDJ1, with D maybe TRDD3 (6 bases). V dropped 3 bases and J dropped 2 bases, with 40 bases sitting between them. Germline CDR1 reads TSWWSYY; CDR2 reads QGS. The CDR3 extends over 24 amino acids. CDR3 in amino acids: CALGDPTRLEEGSGRWGWTDKLIF. CDR3 coding DNA: TGTGCTCTTGGGGACCCAACCCGCCTAGAGGAGGGGAGTGGTCGGTGGGGGTGGACCGATAAACTCATCTTT.

To note about this clone: A single base is all that separates this from a far larger clone, so a read error is likely. This CDR3 reads CACDTVDWGDKLIF. CDR3 coding DNA: TGTGCCTGTGACACAGTAGACTGGGGGGATAAACTCATCTTT. The genes are TRDV2 and TRDJ1; the match to TRDD3 covers 8 bases. The ends lost 1 base at V and 5 bases at J; junction bases unmatched: 5. The CDR3 is made up of 14 amino acids. The germline CDR1 and CDR2 sequences are GEAIGNYY and EKD.

This clone occurred a few times. The chain links TRDV1 to TRDJ1; 10 nucleotides align to TRDD3. TCRdb does not report a J gene; here it was assigned by matching the DNA to germline references. J gave up 3 bases and V 0 bases, and 28 bases lay outside the gene matches. The germline V gene has CDR1 TSWWSYY and CDR2 QGS. The CDR3 is made up of 24 amino acids. In nucleotides, the CDR3 is TGTGCTCTTGGGGAACTCCCCCCGAACGAGATCAAATACTGGGGGATTGGTCCCCCCGATAAACTCATCTTT. Amino acids: CALGELPPNEIKYWGIGPPDKLIF.

This clone has just a few counts. A far more abundant clone sits one base away, making this likely a read error. The rearrangement uses TRDV2 and TRDJ1, with D possibly TRDD3 on 5 matching bases. Trimming left V 1 base short and J 5 bases short, with 13 bases between. CDR1 and CDR2 (germline): GEAIGNYY, EKD. The CDR3 runs 14 residues. The CDR3 spells CACDTVGWEDKLIF. CDR3 in DNA: TGTGCCTGTGACACAGTAGGCTGGGAGGATAAACTCATCTTT.

In its sample, this clone was seen a few times. A much larger clone is a single base away; this may be a read error. The J gene corresponds to TRDJ1; a V gene call is absent. This CDR3 is built from 18 residues. The CDR3 is CALGEGWVFPKTEGRLIF. Written as DNA, the CDR3 is TGTGCTCTTGGGGAAGGGTGGGTCTTCCCCAAGACTGAGGGGCGCCTCATCTTT.

This clone is deemed medium-sized. J is TRDJ1 and V is TRDV2; 7 nucleotides line up with TRDD3. Germline loops: CDR1 GEAIGNYY, CDR2 EKD. Losses at the gene ends were 4 bases for V and 3 bases for J; bases not matched to a gene: 16. The CDR3 contains 17 residues. Written as DNA, the CDR3 is TGTGCCTGTGATGGGCTACTGGGGATCCTTTTCTCCGATAAACTCATCTTT. This codes for CACDGLLGILFSDKLIF.

Concerning this clone: A read error may be the cause here, since a much bigger clone is one base away. V is TRDV2 and J is TRDJ1; the D is unclear. The CDR3 covers 15 residues. Germline assignment: CDR1 GEAIGNYY and CDR2 EKD. The ends were cut back, 3 bases at V and 7 bases at J, with 20 bases in the middle. In DNA, the CDR3 is TGTGCCTGTGACCCCATCCCTGCCGAGGGCGGTAAACTCATCTTT. Translation gives CACDPIPAEGGKLIF.

By sample fraction, this clone is large (0.1 to 1%). The CDR3 loop reads CALGELALPPLFLRRLGDTGGTDKLIF. In nucleotides, the CDR3 is TGTGCTCTTGGGGAATTGGCCCTCCCCCCCCTATTCCTACGAAGACTGGGGGATACGGGGGGGACCGATAAACTCATCTTT. V is TRDV1 and J is TRDJ1, with 13 nucleotides matching TRDD3. TCRdb offers no J gene call, so here the DNA was matched to germline to obtain one. V was pared by 2 bases and J by 2 bases, with 35 bases of the junction left unmatched. The CDR3 extends over 27 amino acids. Germline V lookup: CDR1 TSWWSYY, CDR2 QGS.

Concerning this clone itself: A read error likely explains why the TCRdb protein, taken from a much larger clone, differs from this DNA's translation at residue 7; the protein shown is translated from the DNA. The gene calls are TRDV2 and TRDJ1; D is unclear. Germline V lookup: CDR1 GEAIGNYY, CDR2 EKD. Trimming removed 3 bases at V and 5 bases at J, with 21 bases between. The CDR3 loop spans 16 amino acids. CDR3 nucleotides: TGTGCCTGTGACCCTCTTGAGTTGGTGAGTGAGGATAAACTCATCTTT. Amino acids: CACDPLELVSEDKLIF.

The rearrangement links TRDV1 to TRDJ1, with no clear D. The CDR3 length is 11 residues. The germline V gene has CDR1 TSWWSYY and CDR2 QGS. V was cut by 11 bases and J by 1 base, with 8 bases left in between. The CDR3 reads CAISFTDKLIF. The DNA of the CDR3 is TGTGCTATTAGCTTCACCGATAAACTCATCTTT.

Of note for this clone: The TCRdb record carries a much larger clone's protein, which differs from this DNA's translation at residue 7; a read error is the likely cause, and the protein listed here is the DNA translation. V gene TRDV2 combines with J gene TRDJ3, with D possibly matching TRDD3 (6 bases). CDR1 is GEAIGNYY, CDR2 EKD, per germline. Trimming took 3 bases from V and 0 from J, leaving 20 bases between them. This CDR3 has 20 residues. Here the CDR3 reads CACDFVSGEPSSWDTRQMFF. For the CDR3, the DNA is TGTGCCTGTGACTTTGTTTCGGGGGAGCCGAGCTCCTGGGACACCCGACAGATGTTTTTC.

In this sample, this clone turned up a few times. A single base separates this from a much larger clone, so it may be a read error. In the same sample, other DNA sequences code for this CDR3. The rearrangement joins TRDV2 to TRDJ1, with D hard to call. V was clipped by 0 bases and J by 6 bases, with 22 bases between them. Germline values: CDR1 GEAIGNYY, CDR2 EKD. CDR3 length: 17 amino acids. The CDR3 spells CACDTVSGGRPENKLIF. In DNA, the CDR3 is TGTGCCTGTGACACCGTCTCTGGAGGACGACCTGAGAATAAACTCATCTTT.

This clone is medium-sized (0.01 to 0.1%) in the sample. The chain uses TRDV2 and TRDJ1, with 12 positions matching TRDD3. The V and J ends lost 3 bases and 1 base, in that order; junction bases with no gene match: 11. The CDR3 has 18 residues. Germline V gene sequence: CDR1 GEAIGNYY, CDR2 EKD. The CDR3 bases are TGTGCCTGTGACCCCGTAACTGGGGGATACAGGGCCACCGATAAACTCATCTTT. As protein: CACDPVTGGYRATDKLIF.

Judged by abundance, this clone is medium-sized. Additional DNA sequences in this sample encode the identical CDR3. The rearrangement joins TRAV29/DV5 to TRDJ1, with 11 nucleotides matching TRDD3. The J gene was not available in TCRdb and was assigned here by matching the DNA to germline segments. Germline CDR1 NSMFDY, CDR2 ISSIKDK. The CDR3 covers 34 residues. V gave up 0 bases and J gave up 1 base; unmatched junction bases: 59. The CDR3: CAASARQEPNTAPRLGDNHATRKTITLRTDKLIF. CDR3 sequence (DNA): TGTGCAGCAAGCGCGAGACAGGAACCCAATACAGCCCCTAGACTGGGGGATAATCACGCCACCAGGAAGACCATCACCTTACGCACCGATAAACTCATCTTT.

This clone was counted between two and nine times. A far larger clone is a single base away, which makes a read error likely. The chain recombines TRDV2 with TRDJ3; 7 bases agree with TRDD3. The CDR3 totals 20 residues. Germline CDR1 reads GEAIGNYY; CDR2 reads EKD. The CDR3 nucleotides are TGTGCCTATGACTTTGTTTTGGGGGAGCCGAGCTCCTGGGACACCCGACAGATGTTTTTC. This gives the protein CAYDFVLGEPSSWDTRQMFF.

As concerns this clone: TCRdb's entry gives the protein of a much larger clone, which mismatches this DNA's translation at residue 11, likely from a read error; the protein reported here is translated from the DNA. This chain joins TRDV2 and TRDJ3, with TRDD3 as a possible D gene (8 bases). TCRdb does not report a J gene; here it was assigned by matching the DNA to germline references. This CDR3 has 18 residues. The V gene's germline CDR1 is GEAIGNYY and CDR2 EKD. The CDR3 nucleotides read TGTGCCTGTGACCCCACTGGGGGCCCTTCCTGTGACACCCGACAGATGTTTTTC. It codes for CACDPTGGPSCDTRQMFF.

In its sample, this clone was seen a few times. J is TRDJ3 and V is TRDV2, with a tentative D call TRDD3 (6 bases). Per germline, CDR1 GEAIGNYY and CDR2 EKD. Deletions cut 3 bases from V and 5 bases from J, with 10 bases between. The CDR3 is 15 residues long. The CDR3 region has the DNA TGTGCCTGTGACCCACTGGGAGGGGACACCCGACAGATGTTTTTC. It is translated as CACDPLGGDTRQMFF.

In the case of this clone: Given a far larger clone just one base away, this is likely a sequencing read error. This rearrangement joins TRDV2 to TRDJ3, with 7 bases aligning to TRDD3. The CDR3 length is 20 residues. Germline loops: CDR1 GEAIGNYY, CDR2 EKD. CDR3 sequence: CACDFVLGEPSSWDTQQMFF. DNA of the CDR3: TGTGCCTGTGACTTTGTTTTGGGGGAGCCGAGCTCCTGGGACACCCAACAGATGTTTTTC.